The 11 T cell receptor beta chains reported below all come from one sample, sequenced in a study of identical twins. Using its own MiXCR run on the 5' RACE reads, TCRdb lists one record per CDR3 protein. The sample includes about 520,000 distinct CDR3 sequences, about 20% of them seen just once. These same data were also listed under a study on T cells expressing NK-cell markers.

Sequenced material: CD4+ T cells sorted from blood. These TCRs come from a woman between 18 and 29 years old in good health.

The rearrangement joins TRBV5-1 to TRBJ2-5; 14 positions match TRBD2. The CDR3 is 16 residues long. J was trimmed by 5 bases and V by 4 bases; bases with no gene match: 7. Germline values: CDR1 SGHRS, CDR2 YFSETQ. The CDR3, as DNA: TGCGCCAGCAGCCAAGGGACTAGCGGGGGTATGGAGACCCAGTACTTC. This codes for CASSQGTSGGMETQYF.

The chain recombines TRBV21-1 with TRBJ2-7; TRBD1 is the table's D call, not checked against the DNA. TRBV21-1 has pseudogene status. The CDR3 spans 15 residues. This chain's CDR3 is CASSKSFGSGGEQYF. DNA of the CDR3: TGTGCCAGCAGCAAAAGTTTCGGATCGGGCGGCGAGCAGTACTTC.

The rearrangement joins TRBV5-1 to TRBJ2-5; TRBD1 agrees at 8 bases. Germline-derived CDR1 and CDR2 are SGHRS and YFSETQ. V shed 1 base and J 2 bases; nucleotides not matched to a gene: 4. This CDR3 comprises 15 residues. The CDR3 DNA follows: TGCGCCAGCAGCTTGACCGGGACAGGACAAGAGACCCAGTACTTC. This codes for CASSLTGTGQETQYF.

This clonotype came up a few times. Sequence at one end of the junction differs from germline and may be a read error. The genes are TRBV7-7 and TRBJ2-3; D call uncertain. Germline V gene lookup returns CDR1 SSHAT and CDR2 FNYEAQ (reference sequence). The CDR3 has 14 residues. CDR3 DNA: TGTGCTAGCAGCACCCGACTGCACACAGATACGCAGTATTTT. Translating it yields CASSTRLHTDTQYF.

The genes are TRBV20-1 and TRBJ1-1, with TRBD1 identical over 7 bases. V lost 6 bases to trimming and J lost 5 bases; unmatched junction nucleotides: 6. CDR3 length: 12 amino acids. Germline V CDR1 and CDR2: DFQATT, SNEGSKA (reference sequence). The CDR3 region is CSANNRGTEAFF. Here the CDR3 DNA reads TGCAGTGCGAATAACAGGGGTACTGAAGCTTTCTTT.

The table lists this clonotype with a few counts. The rearrangement links TRBV20-1 to TRBJ1-2; a possible D gene is TRBD1 (5 bases). The CDR3 totals 13 residues. CDR1 DFQATT and CDR2 SNEGSKA come from the germline V gene (reference sequence). Trimming cost V 3 bases and J 6 bases, with 14 bases left between them. CDR3 sequence: CSASKGAPHGYTF. In nucleotides, the CDR3 is TGCAGTGCTAGTAAAGGGGCCCCTCATGGCTACACCTTC.

V usage is TRBV2 and J usage is TRBJ2-3; D call uncertain. V was cut by 6 bases and J by 2 bases, with 9 bases left in between. The V gene's germline CDR1 is SNHLY and CDR2 FYNNEI. The CDR3 length is 13 residues. CDR3 in amino acids: CASRVGYTDTQYF. In DNA, the CDR3 is TGTGCCAGCAGAGTTGGATACACAGATACGCAGTATTTT.

V gene TRBV20-1 combines with J gene TRBJ2-3, with D possibly TRBD1 on 5 matching bases. Germline V gene lookup returns CDR1 DFQATT and CDR2 SNEGSKA (reference sequence). Trimming took 5 bases from V and 2 from J, leaving 11 bases between them. The CDR3 is 13 residues long. The CDR3 region is CSAGRGVTDTQYF. DNA of the CDR3: TGCAGTGCTGGAAGGGGTGTCACAGATACGCAGTATTTT.

This clonotype was picked up many times. The chain links TRBV10-3 to TRBJ1-1; D not certain. V was cut by 7 bases and J by 3 bases, with 9 bases left in between. CDR1 ENHRY and CDR2 SYGVKD come from the germline V gene. There are 12 residues in the CDR3. The CDR3 here is CAIKAGDTEAFF. CDR3 nucleotides: TGTGCCATCAAGGCCGGGGACACTGAAGCTTTCTTT.

The chain recombines TRBV11-1 with TRBJ1-2, with D hard to call. The CDR3 covers 13 residues. Germline CDR1 and CDR2: SGHAT and FQDESV (reference sequence). V gave up 0 bases and J gave up 4 bases, with 6 bases separating them. The DNA for the CDR3 is TGTGCCAGCAGCTTAGCGGTAGGCTATGGCTACACCTTC. It codes for CASSLAVGYGYTF.

The chain uses TRBV6-4 and TRBJ2-2; possible D gene TRBD1, 6 bases. CDR3 length: 14 residues. The germline CDR1 and CDR2 sequences are MRHNA and SNTAGT. The V gene lost 7 bases and the J gene lost 2 bases, with 11 bases spanning the gap. The CDR3 here is CASKRDTNTGELFF. In DNA form, the CDR3 reads TGTGCCAGCAAAAGGGACACCAACACCGGGGAGCTGTTTTTT.